This is a list of T cell receptor beta chains from one sample in a study of T cell changes during pregnancy in multiple sclerosis. Produced via immunoSEQ multiplex PCR; TCRdb's table is partial and in-frame only. The sample consists of tens of thousands of clones, 85% to 95% of them appearing once. Sample: peripheral blood, taken after pregnancy. All receptors come from a female donor with multiple sclerosis, enrolled in a pregnancy study. CDR3s include the opening cysteine and the closing phenylalanine or tryptophan. A D gene is named only where the DNA matches it firmly. Where a row states a size, it is once, few, many or the class of an expanded clone; other rows omit it.

v_gene	len	j_gene	abundance	d_gene	CDR3nt	CDR3aa
TRBV4-1	15	TRBJ2-3	.	TRBD2	TGCGCCAGCAGCCCGGTTCGGGGGGGGACAGATACGCAGTATTTT	CASSPVRGGTDTQYF
TRBV11-2	18	TRBJ2-7	once	.	TGTGCCAGCAGCTTACTCTCCCTCGCCTTACGGGAGAAATACGAGCAGTACTTC	CASSLLSLALREKYEQYF
TRBV30	15	TRBJ1-2	.	TRBD1	TGTGCCTGGAGTCCCCCGGGACAGGGGGCTTGGGGCTACACCTTC	CAWSPPGQGAWGYTF
TRBV5-5	15	TRBJ1-2	.	.	TGTGCCAGCAGCTTGTCCAGGATTGAAGCCTATGGCTACACCTTC	CASSLSRIEAYGYTF
TRBV7-6	15	TRBJ2-5	.	TRBD1	TGTGCCAGCAGCCAAAGGGGGCGCTACCAGGAGACCCAGTACTTC	CASSQRGRYQETQYF
TRBV28	15	TRBJ1-2	.	.	TGTGCCAGCAGTGCCGCGGCGACCGACCCTGGGGGCTACACCTTC	CASSAAATDPGGYTF
TRBV7-8	14	TRBJ2-5	.	.	TGTGCCAGCAGCGTCCGGGACTACCAAGAGACCCAGTACTTC	CASSVRDYQETQYF
TRBV7-2	17	TRBJ1-2	.	TRBD1	TGTGCCAGCAGCTTCTCGACAGGGATAGCTAGATCGGATGGCTACACCTTC	CASSFSTGIARSDGYTF
TRBV7-6	14	TRBJ2-1	.	.	TGTGCCAGCAGCTTAGCGGACACCCTATGGGAGCAGTTCTTC	CASSLADTLWEQFF
TRBV7-3	16	TRBJ1-1	once	.	TGTGCCAGCAGCTCCCGTCCCGGGACATTGGCCACTGAAGCTTTCTTT	CASSSRPGTLATEAFF
TRBV6-1	15	TRBJ1-2	.	TRBD1	TGTGCCAGCAGTAAGGACAGGGGGAGAGACTATGGCTACACCTTC	CASSKDRGRDYGYTF
TRBV5-6	15	TRBJ1-6	.	TRBD1	TGTGCCAGCAGCATCGGGACAGGCGTGTTGGGACCCCTCCACTTT	CASSIGTGVLGPLHF
TRBV6-5	13	TRBJ2-7	.	.	TGTGCCAGCAGTTACAGGGAGTCCTACGAGCAGTACTTC	CASSYRESYEQYF
TRBV25-1	17	TRBJ2-2	.	TRBD2	TGTGCCAGCAGTGAAGTTCTAGCGGGGAAGAACACCGGGGAGCTGTTTTTT	CASSEVLAGKNTGELFF
TRBV5-1	14	TRBJ2-7	.	.	TGCGCCAGCAGCACGGACAGTAATTCCTACGAGCAGTACTTC	CASSTDSNSYEQYF
TRBV11-2	15	TRBJ2-7	once	TRBD1	TGTGCCAGCAGTCCCGGGACAGGGTACTCCTACGAGCAGTACTTC	CASSPGTGYSYEQYF
TRBV10-3	13	TRBJ1-3	.	.	TGTGCCATCAGTGAGGGGACATCAAACACCATATATTTT	CAISEGTSNTIYF
TRBV13	14	TRBJ2-7	.	TRBD1	TGTGCCAGCAGCTCGGACAGGGGCCACTACGAGCAGTACTTC	CASSSDRGHYEQYF
TRBV7-9	15	TRBJ2-5	.	TRBD2	TGTGCCAGCAGCTTAGAGCTAGCGGGGGTAGAGACCCAGTACTTC	CASSLELAGVETQYF
TRBV7-2	12	TRBJ2-2	.	.	TGTGCCAGCAGCTCGAGCACCGGGGAGCTGTTTTTT	CASSSSTGELFF
TRBV30	15	TRBJ1-5	.	TRBD1	TGTGCCTGGAGCCCCGGGACAGGGGCCTATCAGCCCCAGCATTTT	CAWSPGTGAYQPQHF
TRBV5-4	15	TRBJ2-6	.	.	TGTGCCAGCAGCGAACAAAACTCTGGGGCCAACGTCCTGACTTTC	CASSEQNSGANVLTF
TRBV15	15	TRBJ2-7	.	TRBD2	TGTGCCACCAGCAGCCCAGCGGGGGGTTTTTCCGAGCAGTACTTC	CATSSPAGGFSEQYF
TRBV7-2	16	TRBJ2-5	.	TRBD2	TGTGCCAGCAGCCGGACTAGCGGGGGGTACCAAGAGACCCAGTACTTC	CASSRTSGGYQETQYF
TRBV2	15	TRBJ2-3	.	.	TGTGCCAGCAGTGAACGGGCCGGGACAACAGATACGCAGTATTTT	CASSERAGTTDTQYF
TRBV18	15	TRBJ2-3	.	.	TGTGCCAGCTCACCTGGCCAGGGGATCATTGATACGCAGTATTTT	CASSPGQGIIDTQYF
TRBV5-5	15	TRBJ1-4	.	TRBD1	TGTGCCAGCAGCTCCAGACAGGGAACTAATGAAAAACTGTTTTTT	CASSSRQGTNEKLFF